This section outlines one TCR beta chain sequence together with its context. Its matching antigen is unknown. CDR3 length equals 15 residues. The germline gives CDR1 LNHDA, CDR2 SQIVND (reference sequence). V gave up 3 bases and J gave up 4 bases, with 15 bases separating them. Measured with immunoSEQ multiplex PCR; TCRdb has only the in-frame clones, and not every one. The profile shows 640,000 or so clones, 55% to 75% of them singletons. This sample stems from a study of shared clonotypes between healthy human individuals. Findings and caveats of the study: Generally, estimated richness proved larger in naive subsets than it did in memory subsets.

The J gene is TRBJ1-2, the V gene TRBV19; tentative D call: TRBD1 (6 bases). The TCR was taken from a woman aged 25-40 years in good health. The source material was memory CD4+ T cells sorted from blood. Subset indicated: CD45RA-negative fraction. The CDR3 loop reads CASSISRGRGYGYTF. Written as DNA, the CDR3 is TGTGCCAGTAGTATTTCAAGGGGGAGAGGCTATGGCTACACCTTC.